The sequence of this T cell receptor (beta chain) was determined in a study of T-cell memory formation after mild COVID-19. Whole-study context: Largely, TCR clusters stayed within a single donor.

5'RACE with constant-segment primers built TCRalpha and TCRbeta cDNA libraries with UMIs. TCRdb analysed the 5' RACE reads with MiXCR anew, one entry per CDR3 protein. The sample consists of more than 450,000 distinct CDR3 sequences, approximately 18% of them appearing once. This clonotype has only a few counts. Its antigen is not known. The CDR3 contains 15 residues. V gave up 4 bases and J gave up 0 bases, with 14 bases separating them. CDR1 and CDR2 from the germline V gene are SGHNT and YYREEE (reference sequence). The study's findings and limits: Among CD4+ contracting clones, most were CM and EM, and CD8+ ones EMRA.

The sequenced sample was PBMCs or a T cell subset sorted from them (not recorded which). J is TRBJ2-7 and V is TRBV5-4; D is tentatively TRBD1 or TRBD2 (5 bases each). The sequence was collected from an adult woman who had mild COVID-19 (a few samples of this study predate the infection). Cell type and time point are not known. Written as DNA, the CDR3 is TGTGCCAGCAGCCACCTCCGGGACGTCTCCTACGAGCAGTACTTC. This encodes CASSHLRDVSYEQYF.